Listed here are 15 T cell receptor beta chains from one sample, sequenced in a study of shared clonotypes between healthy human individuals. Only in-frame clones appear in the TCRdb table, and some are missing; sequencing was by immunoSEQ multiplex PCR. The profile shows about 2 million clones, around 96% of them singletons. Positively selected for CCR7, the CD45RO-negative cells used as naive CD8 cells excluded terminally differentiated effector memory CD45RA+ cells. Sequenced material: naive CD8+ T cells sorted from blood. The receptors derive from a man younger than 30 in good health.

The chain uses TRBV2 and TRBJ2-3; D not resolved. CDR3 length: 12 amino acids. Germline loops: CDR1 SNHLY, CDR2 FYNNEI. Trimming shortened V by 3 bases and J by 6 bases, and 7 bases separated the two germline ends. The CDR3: CASSEGYDTQYF. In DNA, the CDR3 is TGTGCCAGCAGTGAGGGGTATGATACGCAGTATTTT.

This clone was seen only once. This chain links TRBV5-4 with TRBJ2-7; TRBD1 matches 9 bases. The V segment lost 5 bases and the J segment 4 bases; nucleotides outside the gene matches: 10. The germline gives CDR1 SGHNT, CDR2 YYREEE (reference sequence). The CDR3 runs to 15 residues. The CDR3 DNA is TGTGCCAGCAGTCCCGGGACAGGGAATTATTACGAGCAGTACTTC. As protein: CASSPGTGNYYEQYF.

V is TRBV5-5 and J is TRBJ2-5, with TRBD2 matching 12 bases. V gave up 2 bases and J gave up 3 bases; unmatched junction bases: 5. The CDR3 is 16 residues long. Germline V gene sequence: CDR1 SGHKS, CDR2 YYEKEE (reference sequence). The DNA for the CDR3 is TGTGCCAGCAGCTTAATGGCTAGCGGGAGGGAAGAGACCCAGTACTTC. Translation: CASSLMASGREETQYF.

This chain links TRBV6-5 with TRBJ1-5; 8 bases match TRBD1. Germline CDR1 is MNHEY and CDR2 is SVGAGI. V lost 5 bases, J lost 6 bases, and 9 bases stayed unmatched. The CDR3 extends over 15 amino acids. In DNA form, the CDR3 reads TGTGCCAGCAGTACCAGGGGGCTTCCAGGTCAGCCCCAGCATTTT. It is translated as CASSTRGLPGQPQHF.

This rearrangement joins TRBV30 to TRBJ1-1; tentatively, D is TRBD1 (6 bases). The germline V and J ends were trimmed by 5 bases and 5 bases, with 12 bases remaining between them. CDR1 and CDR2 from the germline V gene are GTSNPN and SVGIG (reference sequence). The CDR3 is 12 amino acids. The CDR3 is CAWDLQGTEAFF. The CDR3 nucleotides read TGTGCCTGGGACCTACAGGGAACTGAAGCTTTCTTT.

This CDR3 is CASSYLSTGSNQPQHF. CDR3 coding DNA: TGTGCCAGCAGTTACTTATCGACAGGATCCAATCAGCCCCAGCATTTT. The chain couples TRBV6-7 to TRBJ1-5, with D possibly matching TRBD1 (6 bases). TRBV6-7 is classed as an ORF, of uncertain function. The V and J ends lost 1 base and 3 bases respectively, with 13 bases between them. The CDR3 is made up of 16 amino acids.

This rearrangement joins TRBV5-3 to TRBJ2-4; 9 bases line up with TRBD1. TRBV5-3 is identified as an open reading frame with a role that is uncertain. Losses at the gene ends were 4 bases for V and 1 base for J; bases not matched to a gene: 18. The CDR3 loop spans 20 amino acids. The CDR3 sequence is CARSTYSGQGGIGAKNIQYF. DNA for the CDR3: TGTGCCAGAAGCACCTACTCGGGACAGGGCGGTATCGGGGCCAAAAACATTCAGTACTTC.

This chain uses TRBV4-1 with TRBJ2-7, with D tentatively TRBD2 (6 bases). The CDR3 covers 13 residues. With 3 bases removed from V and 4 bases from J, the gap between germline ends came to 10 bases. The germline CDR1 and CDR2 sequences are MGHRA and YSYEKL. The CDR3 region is CASSHELAYEQYF. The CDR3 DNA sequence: TGCGCCAGCAGCCACGAACTAGCTTACGAGCAGTACTTC.

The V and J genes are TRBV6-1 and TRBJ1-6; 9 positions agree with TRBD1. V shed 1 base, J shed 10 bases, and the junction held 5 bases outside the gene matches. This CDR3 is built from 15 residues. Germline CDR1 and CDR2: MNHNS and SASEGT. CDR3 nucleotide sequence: TGTGCCAGCAGTGAAGACAGGGGGCATGTATCACCCCTCCACTTT. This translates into CASSEDRGHVSPLHF.

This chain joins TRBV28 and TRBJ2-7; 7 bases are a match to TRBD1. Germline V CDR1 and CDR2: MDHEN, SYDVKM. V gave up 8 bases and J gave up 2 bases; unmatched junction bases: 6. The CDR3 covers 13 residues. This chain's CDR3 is CASADREAYEQYF. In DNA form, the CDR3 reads TGTGCCAGCGCTGACAGGGAAGCCTACGAGCAGTACTTC.

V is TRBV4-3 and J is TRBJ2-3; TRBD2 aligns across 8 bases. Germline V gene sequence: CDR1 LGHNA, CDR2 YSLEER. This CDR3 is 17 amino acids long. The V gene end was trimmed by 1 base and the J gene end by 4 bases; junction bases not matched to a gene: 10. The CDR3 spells CASSQGSAGGEADTQYF. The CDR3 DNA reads TGCGCCAGCAGCCAAGGGAGTGCGGGAGGAGAGGCAGATACGCAGTATTTT.

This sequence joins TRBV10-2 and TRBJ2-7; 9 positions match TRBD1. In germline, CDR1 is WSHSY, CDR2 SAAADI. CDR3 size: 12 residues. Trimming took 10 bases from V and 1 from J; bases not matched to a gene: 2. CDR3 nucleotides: TGCGCCACCGGGACAGGGTCCTACGAGCAGTACTTC. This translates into CATGTGSYEQYF.

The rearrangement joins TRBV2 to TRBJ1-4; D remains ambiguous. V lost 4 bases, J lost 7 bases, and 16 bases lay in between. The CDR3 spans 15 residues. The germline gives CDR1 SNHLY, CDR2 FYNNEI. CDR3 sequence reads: CASSGPEGGFEKLFF. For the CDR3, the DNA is TGTGCCAGCAGTGGACCGGAGGGTGGGTTTGAAAAACTGTTTTTT.

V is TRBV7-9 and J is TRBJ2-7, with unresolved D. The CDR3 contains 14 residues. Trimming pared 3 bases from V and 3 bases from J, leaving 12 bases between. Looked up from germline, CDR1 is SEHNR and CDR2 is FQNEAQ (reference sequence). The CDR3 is CASSFSEGYYEQYF. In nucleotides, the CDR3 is TGTGCCAGCAGCTTTAGTGAAGGGTACTACGAGCAGTACTTC. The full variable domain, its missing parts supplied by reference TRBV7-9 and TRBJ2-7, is DTGVSQNPRHKITKRGQNVTFRCDPISEHNRLYWYRQTLGQGPEFLTYFQNEAQLEKSRLLSDRFSAERPKGSFSTLEIQRTEQGDSAMYLCASSFSEGYYEQYFGPGTRLTVT.

CDR3 nucleotide sequence: TGTGCCAGCACAACAGCGGGAGCGTGGGAGCTGTTTTTT. It yields the protein CASTTAGAWELFF. V is TRBV28 and J is TRBJ2-2; 8 bases are a match to TRBD2. Looked up from germline, CDR1 is MDHEN and CDR2 is SYDVKM. V lost 7 bases and J lost 9; bases outside the gene matches: 7. This CDR3 spans 13 amino acids.